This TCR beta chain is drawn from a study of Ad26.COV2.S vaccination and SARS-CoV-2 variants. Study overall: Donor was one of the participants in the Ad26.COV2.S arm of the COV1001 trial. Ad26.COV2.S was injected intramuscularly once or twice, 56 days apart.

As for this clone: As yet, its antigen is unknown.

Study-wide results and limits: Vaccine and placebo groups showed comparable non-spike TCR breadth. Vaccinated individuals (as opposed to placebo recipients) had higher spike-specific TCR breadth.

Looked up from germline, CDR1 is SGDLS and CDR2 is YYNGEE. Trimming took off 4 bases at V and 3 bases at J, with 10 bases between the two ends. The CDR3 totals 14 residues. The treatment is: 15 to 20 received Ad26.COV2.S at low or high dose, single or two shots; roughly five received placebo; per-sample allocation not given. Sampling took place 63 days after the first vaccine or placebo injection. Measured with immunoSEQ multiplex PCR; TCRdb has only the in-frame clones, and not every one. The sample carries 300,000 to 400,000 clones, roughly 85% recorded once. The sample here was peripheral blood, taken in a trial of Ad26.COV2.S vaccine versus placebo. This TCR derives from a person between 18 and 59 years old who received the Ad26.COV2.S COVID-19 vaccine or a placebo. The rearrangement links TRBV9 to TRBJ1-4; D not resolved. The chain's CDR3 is CASSLGSSNEKLFF. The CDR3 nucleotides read TGTGCCAGCAGCCTGGGGTCGTCTAATGAAAAACTGTTTTTT.